These 23 T cell receptor beta chains share one sample of origin, sequenced in a study of monozygotic twins with inflammatory bowel disease. Following a re-call of the 5' RACE reads, TCRdb has one entry per CDR3 protein and lacks DNA. The listing records approximately 400,000 distinct CDR3 sequences. The source material was blood. The receptors were gathered from a human donor with ulcerative colitis or Crohn's disease, or a healthy co-twin of an affected twin (not recorded which).

The gene calls are TRBV7-3 and TRBJ2-2; the D call from TCRdb, TRBD2, cannot be confirmed without DNA. The CDR3 extends over 16 amino acids. The germline CDR1 and CDR2 sequences are SGHTA and FQGTGA. CDR3: CASSQNRALIRGELFF. Together with reference TRBV7-3 and TRBJ2-2, the CDR3 gives the full variable domain: GAGVSQTPSNKVTEKGKYVELRCDPISGHTALYWYRQSLGQGPEFLIYFQGTGAADDSGLPNDRFFAVRPEGSVSTLKIQRTERGDSAVYLCASSQNRALIRGELFFGEGSRLTVL.

This chain connects TRBV7-9 to TRBJ1-1; TCRdb outputs TRBD1, but without DNA this stays unchecked. Germline V CDR1 and CDR2: SEHNR, FQNEAQ (reference sequence). This CDR3 region has 16 residues. CDR3 in amino acids: CASSFWGELKNTEAFF.

The V and J genes are TRBV24-1 and TRBJ2-1; TCRdb names TRBD1, which stays unverified in the absence of DNA. This CDR3 spans 17 amino acids. Germline CDR1 KGHDR, CDR2 SFDVKD. The CDR3 region is CATSESPGPSSYNEQFF.

This rearrangement joins TRBV29-1 to TRBJ1-1; no DNA is available, so the TRBD1 call from TCRdb remains unchecked. This CDR3 has 13 amino acids. CDR1 and CDR2 (germline): SQVTM, ANQGSEA. The CDR3 protein is CSFRDSLNTEAFF.

The rearrangement joins TRBV5-1 to TRBJ1-4; the TRBD1 assignment by TCRdb is unverifiable without DNA. The CDR3 consists of 15 residues. The germline V gene has CDR1 SGHRS and CDR2 YFSETQ. The CDR3 spells CASSLGPGANEKLFF.

The chain uses TRBV6-2 or TRBV6-3 and TRBJ2-1. This CDR3 region has 14 residues. CDR1 and CDR2 (germline): MNHEY, SVGEGT. The CDR3 loop reads CASNGGGSYNEQFF.

This CDR3 is CASSFGQPQHF. The V gene is TRBV12-3 or TRBV12-4, the J gene TRBJ1-5. The CDR3 is 11 amino acids.

The V and J genes are TRBV20-1 and TRBJ2-1; TCRdb indicates TRBD2, and absent DNA this call remains unverified. Germline CDR1 reads DFQATT; CDR2 reads SNEGSKA (reference sequence). CDR3 length: 17 amino acids. This CDR3 is CSARVGGAAGPYNEQFF.

The chain uses TRBV27 and TRBJ2-1; no DNA is available, so the TRBD1 call from TCRdb remains unchecked. CDR1 is MNHEY and CDR2 is SMNVEV in the germline V gene (reference sequence). The CDR3 is made up of 15 amino acids. This CDR3 reads CASSLWTGVSNEQFF.

V gene TRBV5-1 combines with J gene TRBJ2-7; the TCRdb D gene call, TRBD2, has no DNA to confirm it. This CDR3 spans 15 amino acids. Germline V lookup: CDR1 SGHRS, CDR2 YFSETQ. The CDR3 protein is CASSLTGLYTYEQYF.

The rearrangement links TRBV4-2 to TRBJ1-2. Germline V CDR1 and CDR2: LGHNA, YNFKEQ. This CDR3 is 18 amino acids long. CDR3 region: CASSQDAGGLPVEYGYTF.

The chain uses TRBV5-1 and TRBJ2-7; the TCRdb call, TRBD2, lacks DNA for checking. CDR3 length: 15 amino acids. CDR1 and CDR2 (germline): SGHRS, YFSETQ. CDR3 sequence reads: CASTTGTSFLYEQYF.

V gene TRBV5-1 combines with J gene TRBJ1-1. There are 19 residues in the CDR3. Germline CDR1 reads SGHRS; CDR2 reads YFSETQ. This CDR3 reads CASSLILTGTLNPNTEAFF.

The rearrangement joins TRBV6-2 or TRBV6-3 to TRBJ1-6; TCRdb's assignment of TRBD1 cannot be checked, as there is no DNA. CDR1 is MNHEY and CDR2 is SVGEGT in the germline V gene. The CDR3 length is 21 residues. The CDR3 region is CASSYDPPSDRGSSYNSPLHF.

The chain joins TRBV29-1 to TRBJ2-3. The CDR3 extends over 12 amino acids. Germline V gives CDR1 SQVTM, CDR2 ANQGSEA. The CDR3 sequence is CSVGNLADTQYF.

The chain carries TRBV6-1 and TRBJ2-2; TCRdb outputs TRBD2, but without DNA this stays unchecked. This CDR3 contains 16 residues. Germline CDR1 reads MNHNS; CDR2 reads SASEGT. CDR3 in amino acids: CASRHGTSGRSGELFF.

This chain uses TRBV6-6 with TRBJ2-1; the D call from TCRdb, TRBD1, cannot be confirmed without DNA. From germline, CDR1 is MNHNY and CDR2 SVGAGI (reference sequence). The CDR3 contains 14 residues. CDR3 protein: CASRDSPTYNEQFF.

The chain uses TRBV27 and TRBJ2-5; TCRdb names TRBD1, which stays unverified in the absence of DNA. CDR1 MNHEY and CDR2 SMNVEV come from the germline V gene (reference sequence). This CDR3 comprises 13 residues. CDR3: CASSWDRDETQYF.

V is TRBV19 and J is TRBJ2-7; TCRdb picks TRBD1, but there is no DNA to check that call. There are 13 residues in the CDR3. Germline V gene sequence: CDR1 LNHDA, CDR2 SQIVND (reference sequence). The CDR3 sequence: CASKEGASYEQYF.

The chain has TRBV11-2 and TRBJ2-5. The germline V gene encodes CDR1 SGHAT and CDR2 FQNNGV. CDR3 size: 14 residues. The CDR3 region is CASSLVRSQETQYF.

The chain carries TRBV15 and TRBJ2-7. The CDR3 runs to 16 residues. Germline V gene lookup returns CDR1 LNHNV and CDR2 YYDKDF (reference sequence). The CDR3 loop is CATSSSSRAALGEQYF.

This chain connects TRBV7-2 to TRBJ1-1; the TCRdb D gene call, TRBD1, has no DNA to confirm it. CDR3 size: 16 residues. Germline V gene data show CDR1 as SGHTA and CDR2 as FQGNSA. The CDR3 here is CASTPGTGGRGTEAFF. The whole variable domain, remainder taken from reference TRBV7-2 and TRBJ1-1, is GAGVSQSPSNKVTEKGKDVELRCDPISGHTALYWYRQSLGQGLEFLIYFQGNSAPDKSGLPSDRFSAERTGGSVSTLTIQRTQQEDSAVYLCASTPGTGGRGTEAFFGQGTRLTVV.

This chain connects TRBV7-8 to TRBJ2-3; TCRdb's D call of TRBD2 is untestable without DNA. Germline assignment: CDR1 SGHVS and CDR2 FQNEAQ. The CDR3 is 16 amino acids. The CDR3 reads CASSLYSRREEDTQYF.